The table lists the clone carrying this T cell receptor beta chain with a few counts. Its antigen is as yet unknown. TCRdb re-analysed the 5' RACE reads in MiXCR, keeping a single row per CDR3 protein. The sample has fewer than 900,000 distinct CDR3 sequences; approximately 21% are singletons. This entry comes from a study of identical twins. Study-wide results and limits: Donors were not followed over many years; analysis was cross-sectional.

The length of the CDR3 is 15 residues. The germline gives CDR1 SQVTM, CDR2 ANQGSEA. Trimming took off 1 base at V and 0 bases at J, with 12 bases between the two ends. These data also formed part of another study, on T cells expressing NK-cell markers. As that study records: Several experiments employed an anti-gamma-delta TCR antibody to confine sorting to alpha-beta TCR T cells. One observes that, in several donors, these clonotypes were also the leading ones within the CD3+CD56-NKG2C+ fraction.

The sequence came from a young woman in good health. The V gene is TRBV29-1, the J gene TRBJ2-5; D is ambiguous. The specimen was PBMCs. CDR3 protein: CSVEGLALDQETQYF. The DNA of the CDR3 is TGCAGCGTTGAAGGTTTAGCATTAGACCAAGAGACCCAGTACTTC. Based on the CDR3 plus reference TRBV29-1 and TRBJ2-5, the full variable domain is SAVISQKPSRDICQRGTSLTIQCQVDSQVTMMFWYRQQPGQSLTLIATANQGSEATYESGFVIDKFPISRPNLTFSTLTVSNMSPEDSSIYLCSVEGLALDQETQYFGPGTRLLVL.